Reported below is one TCR beta chain. The data stem from a study of blood T cells in healthy people across ages. It was with a sample-barcoded 5' primer and a J-beta primer mix that a second PCR of roughly 6 to 12 cycles was run. MiXCR was run by TCRdb on the 5' RACE reads, yielding one entry per CDR3 protein. The sample shows nearly 1 million distinct CDR3 sequences, just over 50% of them seen only once. Trimming removed 4 bases at V and 3 bases at J, with 20 bases between. The CDR3 is made up of 17 amino acids. CDR1 SGHTA and CDR2 FQGNSA come from the germline V gene. The sequencing input was blood. The TCR comes from a woman aged 60 to 75 in good health. The V and J genes are TRBV7-2 and TRBJ2-3, with D possibly called TRBD1 or TRBD2 (6 bases each). CDR3 DNA: TGTGCCAGCAGCTCTAGGGGGGATTCATTGGGTACAGATACGCAGTATTTT. Translated, it gives CASSSRGDSLGTDTQYF. Combining the CDR3 with reference TRBV7-2 and TRBJ2-3 gives the whole variable domain GAGVSQSPSNKVTEKGKDVELRCDPISGHTALYWYRQSLGQGLEFLIYFQGNSAPDKSGLPSDRFSAERTGGSVSTLTIQRTQQEDSAVYLCASSSRGDSLGTDTQYFGPGTRLTVL.